A single sample is the source of the 32 T cell receptor beta chains below, sequenced in a study of Ad26.COV2.S vaccination and SARS-CoV-2 variants. The assay was immunoSEQ multiplex PCR, and TCRdb's table has in-frame clones only and misses some. This table has over 300,000 clones, 83% appearing once. Treatment meaning: around 19 received Ad26.COV2.S at low or high dose, single or two shots; about 5 received placebo; per-sample allocation not given. Repertoires come from day 63 after the first vaccine or placebo injection. This material consisted of peripheral blood, taken in a trial of Ad26.COV2.S vaccine versus placebo. The origin of the receptors is a person between 18 and 65 years old who received the Ad26.COV2.S COVID-19 vaccine or a placebo.

The V call is TRBV28, the J call TRBJ2-2; D not resolved. V was trimmed by 8 bases and J by 8 bases, leaving 15 bases between them. Germline CDR1 reads MDHEN; CDR2 reads SYDVKM. The CDR3 sequence is 13 residues long. The CDR3 DNA sequence: TGTGCCAGCTTATCTTCACTGCCTGGGGAGCTGTTTTTT. Translation gives CASLSSLPGELFF.

J is TRBJ1-6 and V is TRBV9; D may be TRBD1 (6 bases). Per the germline V gene, CDR1 is SGDLS and CDR2 is YYNGEE. This CDR3 contains 15 residues. V lost 3 bases and J lost 7, with 14 bases in between. CDR3 sequence reads: CASSGTGRENSPLHF. DNA of the CDR3: TGTGCCAGCAGCGGAACAGGGAGGGAGAATTCACCCCTCCACTTT.

This clone was counted a few times. This chain links TRBV2 with TRBJ2-7; TRBD2 agrees at 8 bases. Trimming cost V 10 bases and J 0 bases; bases outside gene matches: 8. Germline assignment: CDR1 SNHLY and CDR2 FYNNEI. The CDR3 loop spans 14 amino acids. CDR3 sequence (DNA): TGTGCCACCCACGGGGCGGGAGGCTCCTACGAGCAGTACTTC. Protein: CATHGAGGSYEQYF.

CDR3 loop: CASSIVGTNEKLFF. The CDR3 bases are TGTGCCAGTAGTATAGTGGGGACTAATGAAAAACTGTTTTTT. This chain joins TRBV19 and TRBJ1-4; D uncertain. This CDR3 has 14 residues. Trimming stripped 1 base from V and 2 bases from J, with 5 bases between. Germline values: CDR1 LNHDA, CDR2 SQIVND (reference sequence).

The V call is TRBV20-1, the J call TRBJ2-3, with TRBD2 matching over 11 bases. The CDR3 covers 15 residues. V lost 3 bases, J lost 4 bases, and 6 bases stayed unmatched. The germline V gene has CDR1 DFQATT and CDR2 SNEGSKA (reference sequence). DNA of the CDR3: TGCAGTGCTAGTTCCGGGACTAGCGGTTCAGATACGCAGTATTTT. Translated, it gives CSASSGTSGSDTQYF.

The chain links TRBV27 to TRBJ1-6; D is uncertain. CDR3 length equals 13 residues. Germline V CDR1 and CDR2: MNHEY, SMNVEV (reference sequence). The germline V and J ends were trimmed by 6 bases and 1 base, with 4 bases remaining between them. The CDR3 region has the DNA TGTGCCAGCAGGGGGTCCTATAATTCACCCCTCCACTTT. This translates into CASRGSYNSPLHF.

CDR3 region: CASSRQRGASSYEQYF. The CDR3 region has the DNA TGCGCCAGCAGCCGCCAACGGGGGGCGAGCTCCTACGAGCAGTACTTC. V is TRBV4-3 and J is TRBJ2-7; D may be TRBD2 (7 bases). This CDR3 spans 16 amino acids. V shed 4 bases and J shed 0 bases, with 16 bases lying between them. Germline V CDR1 and CDR2: LGHNA, YSLEER.

The chain joins TRBV5-1 to TRBJ2-1; perhaps TRBD2 as D (5 bases). Trimming removed 5 bases from V and 10 bases from J, with 19 bases in between. The CDR3 has 14 residues. Germline CDR1 reads SGHRS; CDR2 reads YFSETQ. The DNA of the CDR3 is TGCGCCAGCAGACAATCCCCCAGCGGTTCGGAGCAGTTCTTC. Translation gives CASRQSPSGSEQFF. Together with reference TRBV5-1 and TRBJ2-1, the CDR3 gives the full variable domain: KAGVTQTPRYLIKTRGQQVTLSCSPISGHRSVSWYQQTPGQGLQFLFEYFSETQRNKGNFPGRFSGRQFSNSRSEMNVSTLELGDSALYLCASRQSPSGSEQFFGPGTRLTVL.

This CDR3 is CASSLSGGGLTDTQYF. In nucleotides, the CDR3 is TGCGCCAGCAGCCTAAGTGGCGGGGGGCTCACAGATACGCAGTATTTT. The genes are TRBV5-1 and TRBJ2-3; 8 nucleotides align to TRBD2. Looked up from germline, CDR1 is SGHRS and CDR2 is YFSETQ. The CDR3 runs to 16 residues. Trimming took 4 bases from V and 2 from J; bases not matched to a gene: 9.

CDR3 DNA sequence: TGTGCCACCAGTGAGTCAGGGACTCCTCTAGGCAATCAGCCCCAGCATTTT. Its translation is CATSESGTPLGNQPQHF. The J gene is TRBJ1-5, the V gene TRBV24-1, with a possible D match to TRBD1 (5 bases). The V gene's germline CDR1 is KGHDR and CDR2 SFDVKD. The CDR3 is 17 amino acids. V was cut by 4 bases and J by 2 bases, with 17 bases left in between.

The chain employs TRBV5-5 and TRBJ2-7; the match to TRBD2 covers 11 bases. The V gene end was trimmed by 2 bases and the J gene end by 2 bases; junction bases not matched to a gene: 6. Germline V gene sequence: CDR1 SGHKS, CDR2 YYEKEE (reference sequence). There are 16 residues in the CDR3. The CDR3 loop reads CASSLSGLAATYEQYF. The CDR3 DNA is TGTGCCAGCAGCTTATCGGGACTAGCGGCAACCTACGAGCAGTACTTC.

The chain recombines TRBV5-1 with TRBJ1-2; D is ambiguous. There are 16 residues in the CDR3. V was pared by 0 bases and J by 0 bases, with 12 bases between. Germline V gene sequence: CDR1 SGHRS, CDR2 YFSETQ. The CDR3: CASSLGGVLTNYGYTF. The CDR3 nucleotides read TGCGCCAGCAGCTTGGGTGGCGTTCTAACTAACTATGGCTACACCTTC. Full variable domain (outside the CDR3, taken from reference TRBV5-1 and TRBJ1-2): KAGVTQTPRYLIKTRGQQVTLSCSPISGHRSVSWYQQTPGQGLQFLFEYFSETQRNKGNFPGRFSGRQFSNSRSEMNVSTLELGDSALYLCASSLGGVLTNYGYTFGSGTRLTVV.

This sequence joins TRBV6-2 or TRBV6-3 and TRBJ2-7; D perhaps matches TRBD2 (6 bases). The length of the CDR3 is 14 residues. Germline V gene data show CDR1 as MNHEY and CDR2 as SVGEGT. Trimming stripped 3 bases from V and 3 bases from J, with 12 bases between. The CDR3 DNA reads TGTGCCAGCAGTTATTCGGGGGAGTACTACGAGCAGTACTTC. Amino acids: CASSYSGEYYEQYF.

V usage is TRBV9 and J usage is TRBJ1-6, with a weak D call TRBD1 (5 bases). V was shortened by 0 bases and J by 4 bases, with 11 bases between the two germline ends. Germline CDR1 SGDLS, CDR2 YYNGEE. There are 16 residues in the CDR3. The CDR3 bases are TGTGCCAGCAGCGTAGTGGCGGGGACTTATAATTCACCCCTCCACTTT. Its translation is CASSVVAGTYNSPLHF.

The V call is TRBV5-1, the J call TRBJ2-7; D possibly corresponds to TRBD2 (5 bases). Germline loops: CDR1 SGHRS, CDR2 YFSETQ. Trimming stripped 5 bases from V and 4 bases from J, with 13 bases between. This CDR3 spans 13 amino acids. In DNA form, the CDR3 reads TGCGCCAGCAGTCCCCTAGCTGATTACGAGCAGTACTTC. It specifies CASSPLADYEQYF.

This chain uses TRBV5-6 with TRBJ2-4, with 10 bases lining up with TRBD2. Germline V lookup: CDR1 SGHDT, CDR2 YYEEEE. V trimming: 6 bases; J trimming: 9 bases; junction bases outside the gene matches: 21. This CDR3 spans 18 amino acids. DNA for the CDR3: TGTGCCAGCACCCTCTCGAATTTAGCGGGAGGATTTCGGGGCATTCAGTACTTC. Translated, it gives CASTLSNLAGGFRGIQYF.

In DNA, the CDR3 is TGCGCCAGCAGCCAAGTGTTGGGGCAGCATAATCAGCCCCAGCATTTT. Translating it yields CASSQVLGQHNQPQHF. V is TRBV4-1 and J is TRBJ1-5, with a possible D match to TRBD1 (5 bases). This CDR3 comprises 16 residues. V lost 1 base, J lost 4 bases, and 14 bases lay in between. Germline V gene data show CDR1 as MGHRA and CDR2 as YSYEKL.

The V gene is TRBV5-6, the J gene TRBJ1-6; 7 bases match TRBD1. This CDR3 has 15 residues. Germline CDR1 reads SGHDT; CDR2 reads YYEEEE. V lost 4 bases to trimming and J lost 8 bases; unmatched junction nucleotides: 9. The CDR3 spells CASSPIDRVDSPLHF. The CDR3 DNA reads as TGTGCCAGCAGCCCGATCGACAGGGTAGATTCACCCCTCCACTTT.

The V gene is TRBV7-6, the J gene TRBJ2-7, with 8 bases matching TRBD1. Germline CDR1 reads SGHVS; CDR2 reads FNYEAQ. This CDR3 is 15 amino acids long. V lost 5 bases, J lost 5 bases, and 11 bases stayed unmatched. CDR3 residues: CASSALRDRGHEQYF. The CDR3 DNA is TGTGCCAGCAGCGCACTTCGAGACAGGGGACACGAGCAGTACTTC.

The chain is built from TRBV5-1 and TRBJ1-4, with a tentative D call TRBD1 (5 bases). The V end was cut by 4 bases, the J end by 3 bases, with 13 bases between. The CDR3 loop spans 15 amino acids. CDR1 is SGHRS, CDR2 YFSETQ, per germline. CDR3 bases: TGCGCCAGCAGCCGTATCCAGGGCCCTAATGAAAAACTGTTTTTT. It is translated as CASSRIQGPNEKLFF.

The genes are TRBV7-2 and TRBJ2-7; no clear D. The CDR3 has 13 residues. Per germline, CDR1 SGHTA and CDR2 FQGNSA. The V end was cut by 1 base, the J end by 4 bases, with 8 bases between. Here the CDR3 reads CASSLVSGYEQYF. The CDR3 DNA follows: TGTGCCAGCAGCTTAGTTTCCGGTTACGAGCAGTACTTC.

V is TRBV28 and J is TRBJ1-2; D not resolved. Deletions cut 8 bases from V and 7 bases from J, with 17 bases between. The germline gives CDR1 MDHEN, CDR2 SYDVKM. The CDR3 totals 13 residues. The CDR3 spells CASGLGYRGGYTF. The CDR3 DNA reads as TGTGCCAGCGGTCTCGGCTATCGGGGTGGCTACACCTTC.

This chain connects TRBV6-5 to TRBJ2-1; no clear D gene. There are 12 residues in the CDR3. With 6 bases removed from V and 7 bases from J, the gap between germline ends came to 10 bases. Germline V gene data show CDR1 as MNHEY and CDR2 as SVGAGI. The CDR3 protein is CASRSPWNEQFF. In DNA form, the CDR3 reads TGTGCCAGCAGGTCTCCCTGGAATGAGCAGTTCTTC.

This clone was counted only a few times. The CDR3, as DNA: TGTGCCAGCTCCCCAGGGACATTTAATCAGCCCCAGCATTTT. This encodes CASSPGTFNQPQHF. The gene calls are TRBV18 and TRBJ1-5, with D possibly being TRBD1 (6 bases). The V gene lost 6 bases and the J gene lost 4 bases, with 13 bases spanning the gap. Per the germline V gene, CDR1 is KGHSH and CDR2 is LQKENI. The CDR3 runs 14 residues.

The V and J genes are TRBV7-2 and TRBJ1-4; the match to TRBD1 covers 7 bases. Germline V gives CDR1 SGHTA, CDR2 FQGNSA. The CDR3 has 15 amino acids. Germline trimming cut 1 base from V and 3 bases from J; bases unmatched to any gene: 2. The CDR3 DNA reads as TGTGCCAGCAGCTTAGTCAGGGGGGCTAATGAAAAACTGTTTTTT. The encoded protein is CASSLVRGANEKLFF.

The chain has TRBV6-5 and TRBJ1-6, with 7 bases lining up with TRBD1. This CDR3 is 14 amino acids long. Looked up from germline, CDR1 is MNHEY and CDR2 is SVGAGI. The J segment lost 6 bases and the V segment lost 6 bases, leaving 5 bases of the junction unmatched. This CDR3 reads CASSQQGPNSPLHF. The CDR3 coding sequence is TGTGCCAGCAGCCAACAGGGGCCTAATTCACCCCTCCACTTT.

V and J are TRBV11-3 and TRBJ2-7, with D possibly matching TRBD2 (6 bases). Trimming removed 4 bases at V and 7 bases at J, with 17 bases between. The CDR3 is made up of 14 amino acids. Germline CDR1 and CDR2: SGHNT and YENEEA. CDR3 nucleotide sequence: TGTGCCAGCAGCTCTGGAGGGGTCGACGGGGAGCAGTACTTC. Protein product: CASSSGGVDGEQYF.

The J gene is TRBJ2-3, the V gene TRBV7-2; 9 bases match TRBD2. CDR1 is SGHTA, CDR2 FQGNSA, per germline. This CDR3 spans 16 amino acids. V lost 3 bases to trimming and J lost 4 bases; unmatched junction nucleotides: 8. CDR3 bases: TGTGCCAGCAGCTTGGGGGCGCGGGGGGGATCAGATACGCAGTATTTT. Protein product: CASSLGARGGSDTQYF.

This clone occurred once. The CDR3 DNA reads as TGCAGCGTTGAGGAGCAGAACTCTGGAAACACCATATATTTT. It yields the protein CSVEEQNSGNTIYF. The chain joins TRBV29-1 to TRBJ1-3; D gene unclear. Trimming took 3 bases from V and 0 from J, leaving 9 bases between them. Germline-derived CDR1 and CDR2 are SQVTM and ANQGSEA. The CDR3 is 14 residues long.

This chain uses TRBV11-2 with TRBJ1-2; D is possibly TRBD1 (6 bases). Germline loops: CDR1 SGHAT, CDR2 FQNNGV. This CDR3 spans 14 amino acids. Trimming removed 5 bases from V and 4 bases from J, with 14 bases in between. CDR3 coding DNA: TGTGCCAGCAGCCTTTATGGGGGCGGCTATGGCTACACCTTC. Its translation: CASSLYGGGYGYTF. Complete variable domain (other parts from reference TRBV11-2 and TRBJ1-2): EAGVAQSPRYKIIEKRQSVAFWCNPISGHATLYWYQQILGQGPKLLIQFQNNGVVDDSQLPKDRFSAERLKGVDSTLKIQPAKLEDSAVYLCASSLYGGGYGYTFGSGTRLTVV.

This clone was picked up a small number of times. The chain couples TRBV20-1 to TRBJ1-2; D ambiguous. V gave up 3 bases and J gave up 3 bases, with 5 bases separating them. This CDR3 contains 11 residues. Looked up from germline, CDR1 is DFQATT and CDR2 is SNEGSKA (reference sequence). CDR3 in DNA: TGCAGTGCTAGGGCCTACTATGGCTACACCTTC. Residues: CSARAYYGYTF.

The CDR3 bases are TGTGCCAGCAGTCAAGAGGGAAGGGCGAGGGGTGAAGCTTTCTTT. It codes for CASSQEGRARGEAFF. This chain joins TRBV7-9 and TRBJ1-1, with D possibly matching TRBD1 (5 bases). CDR1 SEHNR and CDR2 FQNEAQ come from the germline V gene (reference sequence). Trimming left V 6 bases short and J 7 bases short, with 21 bases between. The CDR3 loop spans 15 amino acids. Together with reference TRBV7-9 and TRBJ1-1, the CDR3 gives the full variable domain: DTGVSQNPRHKITKRGQNVTFRCDPISEHNRLYWYRQTLGQGPEFLTYFQNEAQLEKSRLLSDRFSAERPKGSFSTLEIQRTEQGDSAMYLCASSQEGRARGEAFFGQGTRLTVV.